The 20 T cell receptor beta chains given below trace back to one sample, sequenced in a study of Ad26.COV2.S vaccination and SARS-CoV-2 variants listed by TCRdb under 2021. The method was the immunoSEQ multiplex PCR assay. The table was pulled from immuneACCESS by TCRdb, which kept in-frame rearrangements only. Such tables lose some clones; where checked, under half of the loss comes from unresolved V genes, and the rest has no known cause. This sample lists roughly 380,000 clones; roughly 90% were detected once. The top ten hold roughly 4% of the sample. This sample's treatment or condition label indicates: 15 to 20 received Ad26.COV2.S at low or high dose, single or two shots; roughly 5 received placebo; per-sample allocation not given. Repertoires of vaccine and placebo recipients were sequenced from samples taken on day 63 after the first injection. Sequenced material: peripheral blood, taken in a trial of Ad26.COV2.S vaccine versus placebo. The origin of the receptors is a person aged 18 to 59 who received the Ad26.COV2.S COVID-19 vaccine or a placebo.

The J gene is TRBJ1-2, the V gene TRBV25-1, with D unclear. Germline V gene lookup returns CDR1 MGHDK and CDR2 SYGVNS. V was shortened by 3 bases and J by 8 bases, with 16 bases between the two germline ends. This CDR3 has 14 residues. CDR3 DNA sequence: TGTGCCAGCAGTGATGTTGGGAGGGTCCAAGGCTACACCTTC. Protein product: CASSDVGRVQGYTF.

V is TRBV24-1 and J is TRBJ1-2, with 7 bases matching TRBD1. The CDR3 spans 15 residues. V trimming: 4 bases; J trimming: 4 bases; junction bases outside the gene matches: 8. Germline values: CDR1 KGHDR, CDR2 SFDVKD. CDR3 coding DNA: TGTGCCACCAGTGAATCCGGGACAGATGTCTATGGCTACACCTTC. Amino acids: CATSESGTDVYGYTF.

The chain employs TRBV6-4 and TRBJ2-3; TRBD2 aligns across 9 bases. The CDR3 has 17 amino acids. CDR1 and CDR2 (germline): MRHNA, SNTAGT. Losses at the gene ends were 0 bases for V and 7 bases for J; bases not matched to a gene: 11. The CDR3 bases are TGTGCCAGCAGTGACTCTTTAGCGGGGGAAATATGTTATACGCAGTATTTT. Amino acid sequence: CASSDSLAGEICYTQYF.

The sample holds a few counts of this clone. The chain links TRBV21-1 to TRBJ1-5. TRBV21-1 is a documented pseudogene. There are 18 residues in the CDR3. The CDR3 bases are TGTGCCAGCAGCAAAGAATTAGGTTCAGTCTACGGCAATCAGCCCCAGCATTTT. Amino acids: CASSKELGSVYGNQPQHF.

The chain couples TRBV4-1 to TRBJ2-5; D might be TRBD1 (9 bases). V was pared by 5 bases and J by 1 base, with 23 bases between. Germline V gives CDR1 MGHRA, CDR2 YSYEKL. The CDR3 length is 18 residues. CDR3 residues: CASSYPGRDRAGQETQYF. The CDR3 DNA follows: TGCGCCAGCAGCTACCCCGGGAGGGACAGGGCGGGCCAAGAGACCCAGTACTTC.

The chain recombines TRBV28 with TRBJ2-3; 9 positions agree with TRBD1. V lost 6 bases and J lost 4; bases outside the gene matches: 11. The CDR3 has 16 residues. The V gene's germline CDR1 is MDHEN and CDR2 SYDVKM. CDR3 nucleotide sequence: TGTGCCAGCAGCTTTACCCGGGACAGGGTAGCAGATACGCAGTATTTT. Translated: CASSFTRDRVADTQYF. Using reference TRBV28 and TRBJ2-3 for the parts outside the CDR3, the full variable domain is DVKVTQSSRYLVKRTGEKVFLECVQDMDHENMFWYRQDPGLGLRLIYFSYDVKMKEKGDIPEGYSVSREKKERFSLILESASTNQTSMYLCASSFTRDRVADTQYFGPGTRLTVL.

The count of this clone is one. The CDR3 sequence: CATSRELISGANVLTF. The CDR3, as DNA: TGTGCCACCAGCAGAGAACTGATCTCTGGGGCCAACGTCCTGACTTTC. The J gene is TRBJ2-6, the V gene TRBV15; D is unresolved. The CDR3 is 16 amino acids. V was clipped by 0 bases and J by 0 bases, with 6 bases between them. In germline, CDR1 is LNHNV, CDR2 YYDKDF (reference sequence).

The J gene is TRBJ1-2, the V gene TRBV7-9; D might be TRBD1 (5 bases). Germline V CDR1 and CDR2: SEHNR, FQNEAQ (reference sequence). This CDR3 is built from 14 residues. With 5 bases removed from V and 8 bases from J, the gap between germline ends came to 18 bases. CDR3 residues: CASSRQEGTRGYTF. The CDR3 DNA reads TGTGCCAGCAGCCGTCAGGAAGGGACTAGGGGCTACACCTTC.

This clone was recorded a few times. J is TRBJ2-6 and V is TRBV4-1, with D perhaps being TRBD1 or TRBD2 (6 bases each). Germline V gene data show CDR1 as MGHRA and CDR2 as YSYEKL. This CDR3 is built from 15 residues. Between the trimmed V and J ends, which lost 8 bases and 0 bases, there was a span of 11 bases. CDR3 DNA sequence: TGCGCCAGCGGGGGGCAGCACTCTGGGGCCAACGTCCTGACTTTC. Translating gives CASGGQHSGANVLTF.

This clone has just one count. The J gene is TRBJ2-7, the V gene TRBV7-6; D might be TRBD1 (6 bases). The CDR3 is 14 residues long. The V end lost 5 bases, the J end lost 1 base, and 12 bases lay between the germline ends. Germline assignment: CDR1 SGHVS and CDR2 FNYEAQ. The CDR3 nucleotides read TGTGCCAGCAGCCTCCGGGACACATCCTACGAGCAGTACTTC. Its translation is CASSLRDTSYEQYF.

V and J are TRBV19 and TRBJ1-5; 7 positions match TRBD1. Per germline, CDR1 LNHDA and CDR2 SQIVND (reference sequence). CDR3 length: 15 amino acids. Trimming cost V 4 bases and J 0 bases; bases outside gene matches: 3. CDR3 region: CASSRDRYSNQPQHF. The CDR3 DNA reads as TGTGCCAGTAGTAGGGACAGATATAGCAATCAGCCCCAGCATTTT.

The chain joins TRBV6-6 to TRBJ2-1, with 9 bases matching TRBD1. V shed 6 bases and J 9 bases; nucleotides not matched to a gene: 15. CDR1 is MNHNY, CDR2 SVGAGI, per germline (reference sequence). CDR3 length equals 16 residues. The CDR3 spells CASRGSTGGGMIEQFF. The CDR3 DNA is TGTGCCAGCAGGGGTTCGACAGGGGGAGGGATGATTGAGCAGTTCTTC.

The chain employs TRBV6-6 and TRBJ2-5, with D perhaps matching TRBD1 (5 bases). V was shortened by 0 bases and J by 1 base, with 9 bases between the two germline ends. Germline V CDR1 and CDR2: MNHNY, SVGAGI (reference sequence). This CDR3 is built from 15 residues. The CDR3 DNA reads as TGTGCCAGCAGTTACTCGAAAGGGGTCCAAGAGACCCAGTACTTC. Translation gives CASSYSKGVQETQYF.

The chain uses TRBV27 and TRBJ2-1, with TRBD1 identical over 8 bases. The length of the CDR3 is 15 residues. CDR1 and CDR2 from the germline V gene are MNHEY and SMNVEV (reference sequence). The J segment lost 7 bases and the V segment lost 3 bases, leaving 8 bases of the junction unmatched. The CDR3 here is CASSFGQGRSNEQFF. The CDR3 nucleotides are TGTGCCAGCAGTTTCGGACAGGGAAGGTCGAATGAGCAGTTCTTC.

The chain employs TRBV2 and TRBJ1-6; D is uncertain. Trimming took off 2 bases at V and 5 bases at J, with 7 bases between the two ends. Germline loops: CDR1 SNHLY, CDR2 FYNNEI. The CDR3 spans 14 residues. The chain's CDR3 is CASSESLDNSPLHF. The CDR3 nucleotides read TGTGCCAGCAGTGAAAGTCTTGATAATTCACCCCTCCACTTT.

The V call is TRBV6-5, the J call TRBJ2-7, with 12 bases fitting TRBD1. The CDR3 runs 14 residues. V gave up 4 bases and J gave up 6 bases; unmatched junction bases: 4. Looked up from germline, CDR1 is MNHEY and CDR2 is SVGAGI. This chain's CDR3 is CASSSGGQGAEQYF. The CDR3 DNA follows: TGTGCCAGCAGTTCTGGGGGACAGGGGGCCGAGCAGTACTTC.

This sequence joins TRBV15 and TRBJ2-3; 8 bases agree with TRBD1. The J segment lost 3 bases and the V segment lost 1 base, leaving 12 bases of the junction unmatched. From germline, CDR1 is LNHNV and CDR2 YYDKDF (reference sequence). There are 18 residues in the CDR3. CDR3 amino acids: CATSRAHPGGAGTDTQYF. DNA of the CDR3: TGTGCCACCAGCAGAGCGCATCCAGGGGGCGCCGGGACAGATACGCAGTATTTT.

This chain connects TRBV7-2 to TRBJ2-5; D perhaps matches TRBD2 (6 bases). Germline V gene data show CDR1 as SGHTA and CDR2 as FQGNSA. CDR3 size: 15 residues. Trimming pared 5 bases from V and 0 bases from J, leaving 13 bases between. The CDR3 bases are TGTGCCAGCAGCCCCAGTGGGGGGTACCAAGAGACCCAGTACTTC. This gives the protein CASSPSGGYQETQYF.

This chain joins TRBV24-1 and TRBJ1-5, with a possible D match to TRBD1 (5 bases). V was cut by 0 bases and J by 4 bases, with 6 bases left in between. CDR1 is KGHDR and CDR2 is SFDVKD in the germline V gene. CDR3 length: 14 residues. In nucleotides, the CDR3 is TGTGCCACCAGTGATTTGTCAGGGAATCAGCCCCAGCATTTT. It encodes CATSDLSGNQPQHF.

V is TRBV9 and J is TRBJ2-7, with D possibly TRBD2 on 5 matching bases. The CDR3 covers 14 residues. Trimming took off 3 bases at V and 6 bases at J, with 16 bases between the two ends. Germline V CDR1 and CDR2: SGDLS, YYNGEE. CDR3 amino acids: CASSGTGLSVEQYF. The CDR3 region has the DNA TGTGCCAGCAGCGGGACGGGGTTGTCGGTCGAGCAGTACTTC.